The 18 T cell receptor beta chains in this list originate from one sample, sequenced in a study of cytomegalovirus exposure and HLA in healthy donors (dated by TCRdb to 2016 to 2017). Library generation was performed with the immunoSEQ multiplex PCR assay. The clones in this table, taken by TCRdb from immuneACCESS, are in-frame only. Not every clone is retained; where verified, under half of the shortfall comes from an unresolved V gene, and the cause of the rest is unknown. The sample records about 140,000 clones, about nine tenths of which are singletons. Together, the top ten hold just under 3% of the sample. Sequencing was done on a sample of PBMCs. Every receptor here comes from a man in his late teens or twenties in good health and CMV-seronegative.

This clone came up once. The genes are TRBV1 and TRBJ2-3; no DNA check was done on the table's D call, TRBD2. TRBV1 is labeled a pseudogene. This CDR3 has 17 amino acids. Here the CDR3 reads CTSSQDVKGLAADTQYF. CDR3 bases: TGCACCAGCAGCCAAGATGTAAAAGGACTAGCTGCAGATACGCAGTATTTT.

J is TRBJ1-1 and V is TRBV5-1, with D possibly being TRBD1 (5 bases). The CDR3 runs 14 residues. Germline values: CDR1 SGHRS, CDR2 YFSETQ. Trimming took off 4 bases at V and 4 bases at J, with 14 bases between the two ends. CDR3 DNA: TGCGCCAGCAGCCCACAAACCGGGGGCACTGAAGCTTTCTTT. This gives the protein CASSPQTGGTEAFF.

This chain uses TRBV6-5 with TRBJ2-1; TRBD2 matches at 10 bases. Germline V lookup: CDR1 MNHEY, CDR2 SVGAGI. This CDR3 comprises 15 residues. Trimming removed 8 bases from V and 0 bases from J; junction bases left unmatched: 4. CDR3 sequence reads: CASGTSASSYNEQFF. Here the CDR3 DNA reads TGTGCCAGCGGGACTAGCGCTAGCTCCTACAATGAGCAGTTCTTC.

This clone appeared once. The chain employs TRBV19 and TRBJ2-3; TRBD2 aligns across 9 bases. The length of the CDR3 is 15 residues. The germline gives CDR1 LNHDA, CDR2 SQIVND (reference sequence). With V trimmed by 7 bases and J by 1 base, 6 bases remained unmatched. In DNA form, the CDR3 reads TGTGCCAGTAAAGTCCAGCGGGGGGGCACAGATACGCAGTATTTT. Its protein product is CASKVQRGGTDTQYF. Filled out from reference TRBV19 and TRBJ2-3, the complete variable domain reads DGGITQSPKYLFRKEGQNVTLSCEQNLNHDAMYWYRQDPGQGLRLIYYSQIVNDFQKGDIAEGYSVSREKKESFPLTVTSAQKNPTAFYLCASKVQRGGTDTQYFGPGTRLTVL.

CDR3 nucleotide sequence: TGTGCCAGCAGTCCAGTTCCTAGCGGGGGGGTGGACCATGAGCAGTTCTTC. It yields the protein CASSPVPSGGVDHEQFF. The chain has TRBV27 and TRBJ2-1; 12 nucleotides agree with TRBD2. The CDR3 is 17 amino acids. The trim removed 5 bases at V and 8 bases at J, leaving 13 bases unmatched. The germline CDR1 and CDR2 sequences are MNHEY and SMNVEV (reference sequence).

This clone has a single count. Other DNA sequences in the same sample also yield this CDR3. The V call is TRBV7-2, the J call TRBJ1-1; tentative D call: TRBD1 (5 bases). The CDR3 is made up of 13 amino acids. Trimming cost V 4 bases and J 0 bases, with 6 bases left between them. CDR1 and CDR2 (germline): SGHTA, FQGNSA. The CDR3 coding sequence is TGTGCCAGCAGCTCACAGGTGAACACTGAAGCTTTCTTT. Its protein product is CASSSQVNTEAFF.

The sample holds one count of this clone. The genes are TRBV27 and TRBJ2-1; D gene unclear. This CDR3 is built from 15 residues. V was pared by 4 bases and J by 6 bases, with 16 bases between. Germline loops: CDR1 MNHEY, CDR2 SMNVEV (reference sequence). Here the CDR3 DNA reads TGTGCCAGCAGTTGGTCGGTCCAGGTGATCAATGAGCAGTTCTTC. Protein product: CASSWSVQVINEQFF.

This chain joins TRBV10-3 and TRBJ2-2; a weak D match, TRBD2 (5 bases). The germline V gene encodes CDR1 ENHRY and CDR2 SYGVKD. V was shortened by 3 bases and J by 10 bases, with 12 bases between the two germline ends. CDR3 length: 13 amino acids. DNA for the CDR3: TGTGCCATCAGTGATACGACGGACTCGGAGCTGTTTTTT. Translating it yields CAISDTTDSELFF.

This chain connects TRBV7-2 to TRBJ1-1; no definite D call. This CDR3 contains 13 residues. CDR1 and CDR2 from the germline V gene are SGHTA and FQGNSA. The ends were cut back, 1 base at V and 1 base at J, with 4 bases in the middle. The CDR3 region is CASSLDRNTEAFF. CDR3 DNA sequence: TGTGCCAGCAGCTTAGACAGGAACACTGAAGCTTTCTTT.

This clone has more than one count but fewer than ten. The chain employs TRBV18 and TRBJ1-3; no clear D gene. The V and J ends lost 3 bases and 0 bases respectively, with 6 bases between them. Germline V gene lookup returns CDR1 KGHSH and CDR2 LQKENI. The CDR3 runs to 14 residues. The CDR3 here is CASSPAASGNTIYF. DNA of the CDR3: TGTGCCAGCTCACCCGCGGCCTCTGGAAACACCATATATTTT. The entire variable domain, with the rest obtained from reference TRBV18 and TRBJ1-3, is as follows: NAGVMQNPRHLVRRRGQEARLRCSPMKGHSHVYWYRQLPEEGLKFMVYLQKENIIDESGMPKERFSAEFPKEGPSILRIQQVVRGDSAAYFCASSPAASGNTIYFGEGSWLTVV.

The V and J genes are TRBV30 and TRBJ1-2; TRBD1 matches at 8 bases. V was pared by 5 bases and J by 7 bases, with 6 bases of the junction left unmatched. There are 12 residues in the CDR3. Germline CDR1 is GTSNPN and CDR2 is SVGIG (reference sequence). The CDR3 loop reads CAWQTGASGYTF. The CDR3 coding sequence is TGTGCCTGGCAGACAGGGGCCTCTGGCTACACCTTC.

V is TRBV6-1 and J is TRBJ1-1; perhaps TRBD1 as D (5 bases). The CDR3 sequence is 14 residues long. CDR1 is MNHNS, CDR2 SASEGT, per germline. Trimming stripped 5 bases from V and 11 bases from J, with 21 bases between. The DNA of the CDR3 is TGTGCCAGCAGTAACCTGGACATTTTCCGGTCGGCTTTCTTT. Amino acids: CASSNLDIFRSAFF.

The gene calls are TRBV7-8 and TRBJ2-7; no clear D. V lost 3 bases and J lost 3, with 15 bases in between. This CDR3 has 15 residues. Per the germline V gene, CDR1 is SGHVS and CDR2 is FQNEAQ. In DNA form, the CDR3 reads TGTGCCAGCAGCTTGTCAGGAAACCAATTCTACGAGCAGTACTTC. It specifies CASSLSGNQFYEQYF.

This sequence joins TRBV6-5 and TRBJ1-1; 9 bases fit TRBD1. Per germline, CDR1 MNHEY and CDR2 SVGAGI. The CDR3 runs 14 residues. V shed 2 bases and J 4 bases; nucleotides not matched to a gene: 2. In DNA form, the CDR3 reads TGTGCCAGCAGTTACCAGGACAGGGGCACTGAAGCTTTCTTT. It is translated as CASSYQDRGTEAFF.

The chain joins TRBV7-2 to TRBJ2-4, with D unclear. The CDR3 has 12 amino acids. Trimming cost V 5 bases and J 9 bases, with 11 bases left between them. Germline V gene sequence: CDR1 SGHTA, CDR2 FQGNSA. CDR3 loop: CASSAFSGIQYF. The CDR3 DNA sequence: TGTGCCAGCAGCGCGTTTAGTGGCATTCAGTACTTC.

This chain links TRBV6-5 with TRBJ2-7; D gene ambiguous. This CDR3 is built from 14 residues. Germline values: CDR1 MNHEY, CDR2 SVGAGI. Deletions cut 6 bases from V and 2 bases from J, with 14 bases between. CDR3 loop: CASRYGEPPYEQYF. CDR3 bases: TGTGCCAGCAGATACGGAGAGCCCCCCTACGAGCAGTACTTC.

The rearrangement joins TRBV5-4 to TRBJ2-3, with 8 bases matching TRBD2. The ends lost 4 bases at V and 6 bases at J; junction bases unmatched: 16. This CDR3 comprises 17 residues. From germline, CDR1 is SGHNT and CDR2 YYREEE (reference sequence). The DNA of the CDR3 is TGTGCCAGCAGCCCTGGCCGTGGAGCGGGAGTTTTGGATACGCAGTATTTT. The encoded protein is CASSPGRGAGVLDTQYF. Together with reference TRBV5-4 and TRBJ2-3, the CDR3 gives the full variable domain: ETGVTQSPTHLIKTRGQQVTLRCSSQSGHNTVSWYQQALGQGPQFIFQYYREEENGRGNFPPRFSGLQFPNYSSELNVNALELDDSALYLCASSPGRGAGVLDTQYFGPGTRLTVL.

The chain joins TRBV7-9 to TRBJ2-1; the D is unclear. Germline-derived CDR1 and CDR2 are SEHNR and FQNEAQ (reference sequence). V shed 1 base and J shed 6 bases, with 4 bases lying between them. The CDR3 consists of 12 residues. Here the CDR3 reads CASSLGLNEQFF. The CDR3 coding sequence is TGTGCCAGCAGCTTAGGGCTCAATGAGCAGTTCTTC. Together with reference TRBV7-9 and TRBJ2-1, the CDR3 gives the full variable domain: DTGVSQNPRHKITKRGQNVTFRCDPISEHNRLYWYRQTLGQGPEFLTYFQNEAQLEKSRLLSDRFSAERPKGSFSTLEIQRTEQGDSAMYLCASSLGLNEQFFGPGTRLTVL.